These 21 T cell receptor beta chains were all obtained from the same sample, sequenced in a study of cytomegalovirus exposure and HLA in healthy donors. The PCR used 60 Vbeta and 13 Jbeta primers. Using immunoSEQ multiplex PCR, the repertoire was profiled, and TCRdb retains in-frame clones only, with some absent. The sample comprises about 89,000 clones, roughly 80% of which are singletons, and about 9.4% rests with the top ten. Sequencing input: PBMCs. All receptors derive from a man younger than 40 in good health and CMV-seropositive.

This rearrangement joins TRBV5-4 to TRBJ2-1; 14 bases fit TRBD2. With 5 bases clipped from V and 0 bases from J, the junction kept 7 bases outside the gene matches. Per the germline V gene, CDR1 is SGHNT and CDR2 is YYREEE (reference sequence). The CDR3 extends over 18 amino acids. In DNA, the CDR3 is TGTGCCAGCAGGGAAAAGGGACTAGCGGGGGACTCCTACAATGAGCAGTTCTTC. Residues: CASREKGLAGDSYNEQFF. Using reference TRBV5-4 and TRBJ2-1 for the parts outside the CDR3, the full variable domain is ETGVTQSPTHLIKTRGQQVTLRCSSQSGHNTVSWYQQALGQGPQFIFQYYREEENGRGNFPPRFSGLQFPNYSSELNVNALELDDSALYLCASREKGLAGDSYNEQFFGPGTRLTVL.

The rearrangement links TRBV4-2 to TRBJ2-7, with 10 bases lining up with TRBD1. Germline CDR1 and CDR2: LGHNA and YNFKEQ. The CDR3 has 17 amino acids. Trimming at V came to 2 bases and at J to 3 bases, leaving 10 bases not matched to a gene. Written as DNA, the CDR3 is TGTGCCAGCAGCCAAAACCGGGACAGGGGAAAGTTCTACGAGCAGTACTTC. Protein sequence: CASSQNRDRGKFYEQYF.

This sequence joins TRBV21-1 and TRBJ1-2. TRBV21-1 is termed a pseudogene. This CDR3 has 15 amino acids. CDR3 in DNA: TGTGCCAGCAGCAAAGTCATTGCCGGGAACTATGGCTACACCTTC. Protein product: CASSKVIAGNYGYTF.

The rearrangement joins TRBV5-1 to TRBJ2-1, with a weak D call TRBD2 (6 bases). The CDR3 loop spans 12 amino acids. In germline, CDR1 is SGHRS, CDR2 YFSETQ. With 2 bases removed from V and 9 bases from J, the gap between germline ends came to 9 bases. The CDR3 DNA reads as TGCGCCAGCAGCTTCGTCGGGGGTGAGCAGTTCTTC. Its protein product is CASSFVGGEQFF.

CDR3 residues: CAWSVNISPGGDGYTF. The CDR3, as DNA: TGTGCCTGGAGTGTAAATATCTCCCCAGGGGGCGACGGCTACACCTTC. This chain connects TRBV30 to TRBJ1-2; 8 bases match TRBD1. The CDR3 runs to 16 residues. J lost 8 bases, V lost 0 bases, and 14 bases had no gene match. Germline assignment: CDR1 GTSNPN and CDR2 SVGIG (reference sequence).

There are a few counts of this clone. The chain combines TRBV6-6 with TRBJ1-5; no clear D gene. Germline V gives CDR1 MNHNY, CDR2 SVGAGI (reference sequence). Trimming left V 4 bases short and J 7 bases short, with 11 bases between. This CDR3 is 13 amino acids long. The CDR3 DNA reads as TGTGCCAGCAGTTTTACAGAAGGACAGCCCCAGCATTTT. This codes for CASSFTEGQPQHF.

The chain carries TRBV6-5 and TRBJ2-3, with 8 bases aligning to TRBD1. CDR1 is MNHEY, CDR2 SVGAGI, per germline. The CDR3 consists of 15 residues. Trimming removed 5 bases from V and 0 bases from J; junction bases left unmatched: 4. The CDR3, as DNA: TGTGCCAGCAGTATTCAGGGGGCTAGCACAGATACGCAGTATTTT. Its translation: CASSIQGASTDTQYF.

V gene TRBV21-1 combines with J gene TRBJ1-1. TRBV21-1 is deemed a pseudogene. The CDR3 is 15 residues long. CDR3 nucleotide sequence: TGTGCCAGCAGCGCGGGGGAGGGGGTGAACACTGAAGCTTTCTTT. It translates to CASSAGEGVNTEAFF.

The chain is built from TRBV2 and TRBJ1-2; the match to TRBD1 covers 9 bases. CDR3 length: 17 amino acids. V shed 5 bases, J shed 4 bases, and the junction held 14 bases outside the gene matches. Germline values: CDR1 SNHLY, CDR2 FYNNEI. CDR3 region: CASSHAPGQGEIYGYTF. For the CDR3, the DNA is TGTGCCAGCAGTCACGCCCCGGGACAGGGTGAAATCTATGGCTACACCTTC.

This clone appeared many times. The chain carries TRBV6-6 and TRBJ1-4; TRBD1 might be the D (6 bases). The germline gives CDR1 MNHNY, CDR2 SVGAGI (reference sequence). The V gene lost 0 bases and the J gene lost 5 bases, with 10 bases spanning the gap. The CDR3 is 15 residues long. CDR3 coding DNA: TGTGCCAGCAGTTACTCGAGGGGGGGGAATGAAAAACTGTTTTTT. Residues: CASSYSRGGNEKLFF.

This clone was detected only a few times. J is TRBJ1-5 and V is TRBV19; D perhaps matches TRBD1 (6 bases). Deletions cut 8 bases from V and 1 base from J, with 21 bases between. The CDR3 covers 17 residues. Germline V CDR1 and CDR2: LNHDA, SQIVND (reference sequence). In nucleotides, the CDR3 is TGTGCCAGTCTAAGGTCCGGGGGGCAAATAAGCAATCAGCCCCAGCATTTT. As protein: CASLRSGGQISNQPQHF.

V gene TRBV9 combines with J gene TRBJ1-6, with TRBD1 identical over 10 bases. Trimming removed 3 bases from V and 9 bases from J; junction bases left unmatched: 3. Per germline, CDR1 SGDLS and CDR2 YYNGEE. CDR3 length: 14 residues. CDR3 in amino acids: CASSAWTGGSPLHF. In nucleotides, the CDR3 is TGTGCCAGCAGCGCGTGGACAGGGGGTTCACCCCTCCACTTT.

V gene TRBV5-1 combines with J gene TRBJ2-3, with TRBD2 as a possible D gene (6 bases). V lost 1 base and J 2 bases, leaving 11 bases between the germline ends. Germline CDR1 and CDR2: SGHRS and YFSETQ. The CDR3 runs to 15 residues. CDR3 amino acids: CASSLLAPDTDTQYF. The CDR3 DNA follows: TGCGCCAGCAGCTTGCTAGCGCCAGACACAGATACGCAGTATTTT.

A remark on this clone: Other nucleotide sequences from this sample produce the same CDR3. This rearrangement joins TRBV7-8 to TRBJ1-1; 7 bases are shared with TRBD1. The CDR3 consists of 15 residues. V was clipped by 2 bases and J by 1 base; unmatched bases: 4. Germline V gene sequence: CDR1 SGHVS, CDR2 FQNEAQ. The CDR3 loop reads CASSLTGQTNTEAFF. In DNA, the CDR3 is TGTGCCAGCAGCTTAACGGGACAGACGAACACTGAAGCTTTCTTT.

V and J are TRBV7-3 and TRBJ2-1; a possible D gene is TRBD1 (6 bases). The germline V gene has CDR1 SGHTA and CDR2 FQGTGA. This CDR3 has 15 residues. V was cut by 4 bases and J by 0 bases, with 10 bases left in between. The chain's CDR3 is CASSSDRSSYNEQFF. In DNA form, the CDR3 reads TGTGCCAGCAGCTCCGACAGGAGCTCCTACAATGAGCAGTTCTTC. The variable domain in full, completed from reference TRBV7-3 and TRBJ2-1, reads GAGVSQTPSNKVTEKGKYVELRCDPISGHTALYWYRQSLGQGPEFLIYFQGTGAADDSGLPNDRFFAVRPEGSVSTLKIQRTERGDSAVYLCASSSDRSSYNEQFFGPGTRLTVL.

This clone was picked up a small number of times. V usage is TRBV15 and J usage is TRBJ2-3, with TRBD1 matching over 10 bases. This CDR3 contains 15 residues. Germline CDR1 is LNHNV and CDR2 is YYDKDF (reference sequence). After removal of 5 bases from V and 2 bases from J, the junction contained 4 bases not matched to a gene. The CDR3 region has the DNA TGTGCCACCAGCGGACAGGGGGGGCACACAGATACGCAGTATTTT. Its translation: CATSGQGGHTDTQYF.

This clone was counted a few times. The chain carries TRBV25-1 and TRBJ1-2, with 10 bases matching TRBD1. Germline lookup yields CDR1 MGHDK and CDR2 SYGVNS. J was trimmed by 3 bases and V by 0 bases; bases with no gene match: 1. The CDR3 has 15 amino acids. This CDR3 is CASSEYGTGDYGYTF. The CDR3 DNA reads TGTGCCAGCAGTGAATATGGGACAGGGGACTATGGCTACACCTTC.

The chain is built from TRBV15 and TRBJ2-6; 7 bases align to TRBD2. This CDR3 has 16 residues. V shed 8 bases and J 0 bases; nucleotides not matched to a gene: 7. From germline, CDR1 is LNHNV and CDR2 YYDKDF (reference sequence). The CDR3 loop reads CATGGVLSSGANVLTF. Written as DNA, the CDR3 is TGTGCCACCGGGGGGGTGCTGAGCTCTGGGGCCAACGTCCTGACTTTC.

The chain joins TRBV4-2 to TRBJ2-7; 7 nucleotides match TRBD1. The J segment lost 1 base and the V segment lost 1 base, leaving 10 bases of the junction unmatched. The CDR3 runs to 17 residues. Germline-derived CDR1 and CDR2 are LGHNA and YNFKEQ. This chain's CDR3 is CASSQVGVGTVSYEQYF. The CDR3 nucleotides are TGTGCCAGCAGCCAAGTGGGGGTGGGGACAGTATCCTACGAGCAGTACTTC.

The rearrangement links TRBV9 to TRBJ2-3; 7 bases map to TRBD2. The CDR3 is made up of 16 amino acids. The junction had 15 bases not matched to a gene; V was cut back by 2 bases and J by 9 bases. CDR1 and CDR2 (germline): SGDLS, YYNGEE. In nucleotides, the CDR3 is TGTGCCAGCAGCGTGGGGCCGGGCGGGGGTTTTTCAACGCAGTATTTT. This gives the protein CASSVGPGGGFSTQYF.

This sequence joins TRBV7-8 and TRBJ2-7, with 8 bases fitting TRBD1. CDR3 length equals 15 residues. The ends lost 3 bases at V and 2 bases at J; junction bases unmatched: 6. Germline V gene data show CDR1 as SGHVS and CDR2 as FQNEAQ. CDR3 protein: CASSFTGTGTYEQYF. In nucleotides, the CDR3 is TGTGCCAGCAGCTTCACCGGGACAGGCACCTACGAGCAGTACTTC. Full variable domain (rest looked up from reference TRBV7-8 and TRBJ2-7): GAGVSQSPRYKVAKRGQDVALRCDPISGHVSLFWYQQALGQGPEFLTYFQNEAQLDKSGLPSDRFFAERPEGSVSTLKIQRTQQEDSAVYLCASSFTGTGTYEQYFGPGTRLTVT.